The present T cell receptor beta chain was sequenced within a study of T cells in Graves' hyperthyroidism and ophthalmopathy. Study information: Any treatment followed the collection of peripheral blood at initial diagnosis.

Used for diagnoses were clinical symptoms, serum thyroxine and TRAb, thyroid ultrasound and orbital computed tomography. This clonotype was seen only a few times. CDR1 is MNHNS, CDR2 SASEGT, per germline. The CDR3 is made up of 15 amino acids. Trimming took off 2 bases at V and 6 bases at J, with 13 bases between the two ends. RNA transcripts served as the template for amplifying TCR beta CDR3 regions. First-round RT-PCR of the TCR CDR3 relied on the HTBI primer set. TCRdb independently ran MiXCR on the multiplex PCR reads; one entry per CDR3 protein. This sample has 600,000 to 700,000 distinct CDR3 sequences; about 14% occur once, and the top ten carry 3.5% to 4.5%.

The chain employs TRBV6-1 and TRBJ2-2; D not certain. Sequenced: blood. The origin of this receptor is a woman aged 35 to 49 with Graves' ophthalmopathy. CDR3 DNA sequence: TGTGCCAGCAGTGAAATGATCTCAGTGGCCGGGGAGCTGTTTTTT. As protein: CASSEMISVAGELFF.